The 22 T cell receptor beta chains below come from one sample, sequenced in a study of T cell responses to AZD1222 COVID-19 vaccine. Sequenced by immunoSEQ multiplex PCR; TCRdb stores in-frame clones only, minus some. The sample includes 60,000 to 70,000 clones, 80% to 90% of them seen just once. The material sequenced was peripheral blood, taken on day 0 of AZD1222 vaccination. These receptors were taken from an adult in good health.

This clone occurred once. The chain links TRBV21-1 to TRBJ1-3. TRBV21-1 is termed a pseudogene. This CDR3 is 17 amino acids long. CDR3 residues: CASSKSPGPPPGNTIYF. The CDR3 DNA is TGTGCCAGCAGCAAAAGCCCGGGACCCCCCCCTGGAAACACCATATATTTT.

The gene calls are TRBV9 and TRBJ1-4; TRBD1 is a possible D gene (5 bases). This CDR3 region has 16 residues. The germline CDR1 and CDR2 sequences are SGDLS and YYNGEE. V was clipped by 0 bases and J by 8 bases, with 17 bases between them. CDR3 sequence: CASSVGVGDGEEKLFF. CDR3 DNA: TGTGCCAGCAGCGTAGGGGTAGGGGATGGGGAAGAAAAACTGTTTTTT.

V usage is TRBV28 and J usage is TRBJ1-2; 7 positions agree with TRBD1. The CDR3 is 15 residues long. With 3 bases clipped from V and 1 base from J, the junction kept 5 bases outside the gene matches. Germline V CDR1 and CDR2: MDHEN, SYDVKM. The CDR3 coding sequence is TGTGCCAGCAGTTTCGGGACAGCTAATAACTATGGCTACACCTTC. Translating gives CASSFGTANNYGYTF.

This CDR3 is CAIRRGGTGELFF. CDR3 coding DNA: TGTGCCATCCGGCGCGGGGGAACCGGGGAGCTGTTTTTT. This chain links TRBV27 with TRBJ2-2, with 7 bases identical to TRBD2. From germline, CDR1 is MNHEY and CDR2 SMNVEV (reference sequence). The CDR3 length is 13 residues. J was trimmed by 5 bases and V by 10 bases; bases with no gene match: 7.

This CDR3 reads CASSQDPGQSYEQYF. The CDR3 nucleotides read TGTGCCAGCAGCCAAGATCCGGGACAATCCTACGAGCAGTACTTC. The chain has TRBV3-1 (or the pseudogene TRBV3-2) and TRBJ2-7; D possibly corresponds to TRBD1 (6 bases). Germline CDR1 and CDR2: LGHDT and YNNKEL (reference sequence). The CDR3 runs to 15 residues. Trimming left V 0 bases short and J 1 base short, with 10 bases between.

The chain is built from TRBV18 and TRBJ1-5; D gene unclear. The ends were cut back, 5 bases at V and 8 bases at J, with 22 bases in the middle. This CDR3 spans 16 amino acids. Germline CDR1 reads KGHSH; CDR2 reads LQKENI. CDR3 sequence reads: CASSSEAGYSGEPQHF. In DNA form, the CDR3 reads TGTGCCAGCTCATCCGAGGCCGGTTATAGCGGGGAGCCCCAGCATTTT.

Sample share makes this clone medium-sized. The rearrangement uses TRBV27 and TRBJ2-3, with D maybe TRBD1 (7 bases). The CDR3 sequence is 15 residues long. V was shortened by 3 bases and J by 2 bases, with 12 bases between the two germline ends. Germline CDR1 is MNHEY and CDR2 is SMNVEV (reference sequence). The CDR3 here is CASSLSRGVTDTQYF. CDR3 bases: TGTGCCAGCAGTTTGTCCAGGGGGGTCACAGATACGCAGTATTTT.

This clone occurred a few times. CDR3 DNA sequence: TGCAGTGCTTGGGCGGGTCTCGAGCAGTACTTC. It yields the protein CSAWAGLEQYF. The rearrangement joins TRBV20-1 to TRBJ2-7; tentatively, D is TRBD2 (5 bases). The CDR3 extends over 11 amino acids. CDR1 DFQATT and CDR2 SNEGSKA come from the germline V gene (reference sequence). Trimming removed 5 bases from V and 6 bases from J, with 11 bases in between.

The chain has TRBV9 and TRBJ2-7, with 9 bases matching TRBD1. CDR1 and CDR2 (germline): SGDLS, YYNGEE. The CDR3 is made up of 15 amino acids. V was pared by 0 bases and J by 0 bases, with 1 base of the junction left unmatched. For the CDR3, the DNA is TGTGCCAGCAGCGTAGGGGGACAGGGCTCCTACGAGCAGTACTTC. This sequence encodes CASSVGGQGSYEQYF.

This clone appeared a few times. The CDR3 sequence is CASSPLAPGTNTGELFF. As DNA, the CDR3 is TGTGCCAGCAGCCCTCTCGCCCCGGGGACCAACACCGGGGAGCTGTTTTTT. The V gene is TRBV11-3, the J gene TRBJ2-2; D tentatively reads TRBD1 or TRBD2 (5 bases each). The V gene's germline CDR1 is SGHNT and CDR2 YENEEA. This CDR3 region has 17 residues. Trimming left V 5 bases short and J 2 bases short, with 18 bases between.

This chain uses TRBV5-1 with TRBJ1-4, with 7 bases matching TRBD1. CDR3 length equals 16 residues. Looked up from germline, CDR1 is SGHRS and CDR2 is YFSETQ. V trimming: 3 bases; J trimming: 6 bases; junction bases outside the gene matches: 11. The CDR3 nucleotides read TGCGCCAGCAGCTCGGGACAGCCTAGAGAGGATGAAAAACTGTTTTTT. Protein product: CASSSGQPREDEKLFF.

V is TRBV3-1 (or the pseudogene TRBV3-2) and J is TRBJ2-7; no firm D call. The germline V gene has CDR1 LGHDT and CDR2 YNNKEL (reference sequence). Trimming stripped 1 base from V and 6 bases from J, with 7 bases between. The CDR3 extends over 12 amino acids. The CDR3 loop reads CASSQAESEQYF. CDR3 sequence (DNA): TGTGCCAGCAGCCAAGCGGAAAGCGAGCAGTACTTC.

The J gene is TRBJ1-4, the V gene TRBV5-6; D not resolved. The CDR3 totals 13 residues. Germline V gene data show CDR1 as SGHDT and CDR2 as YYEEEE. Trimming removed 7 bases from V and 4 bases from J, with 11 bases in between. The CDR3 nucleotides are TGTGCCAGCCGACTCGGCCTTAATGAAAAACTGTTTTTT. Protein: CASRLGLNEKLFF.

A word on this clone: The junction departs from the called germline gene at one end, perhaps through a read error. V and J are TRBV15 and TRBJ1-2, with TRBD1 matching over 7 bases. The V gene's germline CDR1 is LNHNV and CDR2 YYDKDF (reference sequence). CDR3 length: 14 amino acids. CDR3 protein: CPTSRHDRVHGYTF. CDR3 coding DNA: TGTCCCACCAGCAGACACGACAGGGTCCATGGCTACACCTTC.

This chain links TRBV27 with TRBJ2-2, with a possible D match to TRBD1 (6 bases). V shed 7 bases and J shed 1 base, with 22 bases lying between them. The germline gives CDR1 MNHEY, CDR2 SMNVEV (reference sequence). This CDR3 is built from 18 residues. This CDR3 reads CASIRSRQALLNTGELFF. CDR3 bases: TGTGCCAGCATTCGGTCGAGACAGGCTTTACTGAACACCGGGGAGCTGTTTTTT.

The J gene is TRBJ1-2, the V gene TRBV9, with TRBD1 matching 8 bases. Trimming removed 2 bases from V and 6 bases from J; junction bases left unmatched: 6. The CDR3 is made up of 14 amino acids. CDR1 SGDLS and CDR2 YYNGEE come from the germline V gene. The CDR3, as DNA: TGTGCCAGCAGCGTCCGGGACAGGCCGGATGGCTACACCTTC. It encodes CASSVRDRPDGYTF.

The CDR3 is CASSAGGTEAFF. In nucleotides, the CDR3 is TGTGCCAGTAGTGCCGGGGGAACCGAAGCTTTCTTT. V is TRBV19 and J is TRBJ1-1; perhaps TRBD1 as D (5 bases). The CDR3 covers 12 residues. CDR1 is LNHDA, CDR2 SQIVND, per germline (reference sequence). Trimming stripped 5 bases from V and 8 bases from J, with 12 bases between.

CDR3 protein: CASMGDGNTIYF. CDR3 bases: TGTGCCAGCATGGGAGATGGAAACACCATATATTTT. The chain couples TRBV9 to TRBJ1-3; unclear D gene. Per the germline V gene, CDR1 is SGDLS and CDR2 is YYNGEE. This CDR3 spans 12 amino acids. The V end was cut by 6 bases, the J end by 3 bases, with 7 bases between.

The rearrangement uses TRBV28 and TRBJ2-5, with a tentative D call TRBD1 (6 bases). Per germline, CDR1 MDHEN and CDR2 SYDVKM. This CDR3 is 14 amino acids long. Between the trimmed V and J ends, which lost 6 bases and 1 base, there was a span of 12 bases. The CDR3 protein is CASSRRDTQETQYF. The CDR3 coding sequence is TGTGCCAGCAGCCGTCGGGACACCCAAGAGACCCAGTACTTC.

The chain couples TRBV19 to TRBJ1-2; TRBD1 aligns across 7 bases. With 5 bases clipped from V and 4 bases from J, the junction kept 13 bases outside the gene matches. Germline CDR1 is LNHDA and CDR2 is SQIVND (reference sequence). The length of the CDR3 is 16 residues. The CDR3 protein is CASSRQGVVKSYGYTF. The CDR3 nucleotides read TGTGCCAGTAGTCGGCAGGGGGTAGTAAAGTCCTATGGCTACACCTTC.

In the case of this clone: An end of the junction does not agree with germline; a read error may underlie this. V usage is TRBV20-1 and J usage is TRBJ2-1; 7 nucleotides align to TRBD2. The CDR3 has 11 amino acids. CDR1 is DFQATT and CDR2 is SNEGSKA in the germline V gene (reference sequence). CDR3 region: CSASFVRERFF. The CDR3 DNA reads as TGCAGTGCTAGTTTTGTGCGGGAGCGGTTCTTC.

This chain joins TRBV6-2 or TRBV6-3 and TRBJ1-5; 7 bases match TRBD1. The CDR3 totals 14 residues. Germline assignment: CDR1 MNHEY and CDR2 SVGEGT. After removal of 6 bases from V and 3 bases from J, the junction contained 5 bases not matched to a gene. CDR3 DNA: TGTGCCAGCAGCCGGGACAGCCCCAATCAGCCCCAGCATTTT. It encodes CASSRDSPNQPQHF.